This TCR beta chain was sequenced in a study of Ad26.COV2.S vaccination and SARS-CoV-2 variants. Points from the study as a whole: Breadth, reportedly substantial, characterized the spike-specific CD8+ and CD4+ T cell responses after vaccination.

Indicated treatment: roughly 20 received Ad26.COV2.S at low or high dose, single or two shots; five or six received placebo; per-sample allocation not given. Day 63 after the first injection of vaccine or placebo was the sampling time. This clone appeared once. The antigen remains unidentified. Here immunoSEQ multiplex PCR was the method, and the copy in TCRdb shows in-frame clones only, minus some. The sample carries about 350,000 clones, about 85% recorded once. The V and J ends lost 7 bases and 4 bases, in that order; junction bases with no gene match: 3. This CDR3 is 15 amino acids long. CDR1 and CDR2 (germline): ENHRY, SYGVKD.

The TCR comes from a person between 18 and 65 years old who received the Ad26.COV2.S COVID-19 vaccine or a placebo. Material: peripheral blood, obtained in a trial of Ad26.COV2.S vaccine versus placebo. This chain links TRBV10-3 with TRBJ1-6, with 11 bases identical to TRBD1. CDR3 sequence reads: CAITGTGGYNSPLHF. The CDR3 bases are TGTGCCATCACCGGGACAGGGGGGTATAATTCACCCCTCCACTTT.